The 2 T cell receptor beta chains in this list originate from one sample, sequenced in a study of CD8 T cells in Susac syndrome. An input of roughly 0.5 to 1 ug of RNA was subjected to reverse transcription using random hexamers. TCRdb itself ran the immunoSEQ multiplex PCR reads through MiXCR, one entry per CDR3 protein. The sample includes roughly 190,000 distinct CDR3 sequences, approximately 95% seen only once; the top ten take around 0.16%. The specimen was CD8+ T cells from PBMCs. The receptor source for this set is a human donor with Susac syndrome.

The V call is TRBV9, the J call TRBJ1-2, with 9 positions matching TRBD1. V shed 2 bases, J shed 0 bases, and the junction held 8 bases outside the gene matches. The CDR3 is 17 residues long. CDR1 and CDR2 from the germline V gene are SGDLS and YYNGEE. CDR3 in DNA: TGTGCCAGCAGCGTCGGGACAGGGCGCTACACTAACTATGGCTACACCTTC. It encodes CASSVGTGRYTNYGYTF.

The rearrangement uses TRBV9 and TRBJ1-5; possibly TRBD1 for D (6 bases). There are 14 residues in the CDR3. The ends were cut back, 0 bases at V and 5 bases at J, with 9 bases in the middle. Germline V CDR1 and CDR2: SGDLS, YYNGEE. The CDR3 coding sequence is TGTGCCAGCAGCGTAGAATCAGGGGATCAGCCCCAGCATTTT. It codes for CASSVESGDQPQHF.